This TCR beta chain emerged from a study of CD8 T cells in Susac syndrome. With random hexamers, reverse transcription was performed on roughly 0.5 to 1 ug of RNA. TCRdb re-called the immunoSEQ multiplex PCR reads through MiXCR, storing one row per CDR3 protein. Here the sample spans approximately 150,000 distinct CDR3 sequences, about 90% being singletons. The receptor comes from a human donor in good health. The sequenced material came from CD4+ T cells from PBMCs.

In DNA form, the CDR3 reads TGTGCCAGCAGTGGAGAAGGGTTGGACACTGAAGCTTTCTTT. It is translated as CASSGEGLDTEAFF. The chain is built from TRBV2 and TRBJ1-1; no reliable D call. CDR1 SNHLY and CDR2 FYNNEI come from the germline V gene. Trimming stripped 4 bases from V and 3 bases from J, with 12 bases between. The CDR3 has 14 amino acids.